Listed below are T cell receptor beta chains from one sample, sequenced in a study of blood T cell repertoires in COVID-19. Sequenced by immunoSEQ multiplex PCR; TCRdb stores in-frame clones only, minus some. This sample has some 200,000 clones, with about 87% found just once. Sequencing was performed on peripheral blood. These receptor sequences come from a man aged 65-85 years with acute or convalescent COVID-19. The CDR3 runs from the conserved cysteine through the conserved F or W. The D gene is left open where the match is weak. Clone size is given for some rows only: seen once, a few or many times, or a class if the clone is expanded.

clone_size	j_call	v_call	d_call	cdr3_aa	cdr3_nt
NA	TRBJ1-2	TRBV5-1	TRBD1	CASSLTTGGRSPYGYTF	TGCGCCAGCAGCTTGACGACAGGGGGCCGATCTCCTTATGGCTACACCTTC
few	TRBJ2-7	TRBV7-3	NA	CASSPQGSSYEQYF	TGTGCCAGCAGCCCCCAGGGCAGCTCCTACGAGCAGTACTTC
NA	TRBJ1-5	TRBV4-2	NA	CASSQETGGRSPYSNQPQHF	TGTGCCAGCAGCCAAGAAACGGGGGGCAGGAGCCCCTATAGCAATCAGCCCCAGCATTTT
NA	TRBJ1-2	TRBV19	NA	CASSILYNYGYTF	TGTGCCAGTAGTATACTATATAACTATGGCTACACCTTC
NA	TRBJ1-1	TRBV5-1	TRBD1	CASSLEGASTIAFF	TGCGCCAGCAGCTTGGAGGGGGCATCCACAATAGCTTTCTTT
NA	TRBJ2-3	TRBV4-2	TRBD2	CASSQVTLADYTDTQYF	TGTGCCAGCAGCCAAGTAACCCTAGCGGATTACACAGATACGCAGTATTTT
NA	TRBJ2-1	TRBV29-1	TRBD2	CSVDREGGRVYNEQFF	TGCAGCGTTGACAGGGAGGGCGGTAGGGTGTACAATGAGCAGTTCTTC
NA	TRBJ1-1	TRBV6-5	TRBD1	CASRTGNTEAFF	TGTGCCAGTCGGACAGGGAACACTGAAGCTTTCTTT
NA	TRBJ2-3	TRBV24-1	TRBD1	CATRGNPGQGADTQYF	TGTGCCACCAGGGGGAACCCGGGACAGGGGGCAGATACGCAGTATTTT
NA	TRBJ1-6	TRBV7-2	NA	CASSQTQGRISPLHF	TGTGCCAGCAGCCAGACCCAGGGTAGGATTTCACCCCTCCACTTT
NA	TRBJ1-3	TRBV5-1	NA	CASSSRVGGNTIYF	TGCGCCAGCAGCTCCAGGGTGGGTGGAAACACCATATATTTT
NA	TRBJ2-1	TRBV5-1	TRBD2	CASSLTSDSYNEQFF	TGCGCCAGCAGCCTAACTAGCGACTCCTACAATGAGCAGTTCTTC
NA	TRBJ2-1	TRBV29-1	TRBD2	CSVLAGGIYEQFF	TGCAGCGTGTTAGCGGGAGGAATATATGAGCAGTTCTTC
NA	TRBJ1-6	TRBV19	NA	CASSVTEDSPLHF	TGTGCCAGTAGTGTGACGGAGGATTCACCCCTCCACTTT
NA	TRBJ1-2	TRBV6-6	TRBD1	CASSPPAGQEGDYGYTF	TGTGCCAGCAGTCCACCCGCAGGACAGGAGGGCGACTATGGCTACACCTTC
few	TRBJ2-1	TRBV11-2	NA	CASSLARTEGEQFF	TGTGCCAGCAGCTTAGCGAGGACAGAGGGTGAGCAGTTCTTC
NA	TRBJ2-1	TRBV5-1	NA	CASSTDSYDEQFF	TGCGCCAGCAGCACGGACAGTTACGATGAGCAGTTCTTC
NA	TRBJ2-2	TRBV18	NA	CASSPPEGLNTEELFF	TGTGCCAGCTCACCACCGGAGGGCCTGAACACCGAGGAGCTGTTTTTT
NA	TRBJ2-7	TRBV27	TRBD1	CASSSISRDRVKLQYF	TGTGCCAGCAGTTCGATTTCCCGGGACAGGGTGAAGCTGCAGTACTTC
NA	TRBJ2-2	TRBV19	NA	CASSIGGTSNGELFF	TGTGCCAGTAGTATAGGGGGGACTTCTAACGGGGAGCTGTTTTTT
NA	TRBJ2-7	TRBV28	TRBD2	CASSLSTSGRDEQYF	TGTGCCAGCAGTTTGTCGACTAGCGGGAGGGACGAGCAGTACTTC
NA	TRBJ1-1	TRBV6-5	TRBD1	CASSPSTGRNTEAFF	TGTGCCAGCAGTCCATCGACAGGGAGGAACACTGAAGCTTTCTTT
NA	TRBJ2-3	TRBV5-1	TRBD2	CASSPTGTSGSYTQYF	TGCGCCAGCAGCCCAACCGGGACTAGCGGGAGTTATACGCAGTATTTT
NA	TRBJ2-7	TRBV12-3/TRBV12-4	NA	CASSHQGLREQYF	TGTGCCAGCAGCCACCAGGGACTTCGCGAGCAGTACTTC
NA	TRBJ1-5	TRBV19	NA	CASSIDRGQPQHF	TGTGCCAGTAGTATAGATAGGGGTCAGCCCCAGCATTTT
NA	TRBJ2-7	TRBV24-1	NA	CATSDGRGVRPYEQYF	TGTGCCACCAGTGACGGCAGGGGAGTAAGGCCCTACGAGCAGTACTTC
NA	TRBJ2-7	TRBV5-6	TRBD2	CASSLVRTSVDYEQYF	TGTGCCAGCAGCTTGGTTAGGACTAGCGTCGACTACGAGCAGTACTTC
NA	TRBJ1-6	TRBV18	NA	CASSPNKNSPLHF	TGTGCCAGCTCACCGAACAAAAATTCACCCCTCCACTTT
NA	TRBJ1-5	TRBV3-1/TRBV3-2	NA	CASSPGQRNQPQHF	TGTGCCAGCAGCCCCGGACAACGCAATCAGCCCCAGCATTTT
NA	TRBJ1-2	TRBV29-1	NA	CSVEGGDYGYTF	TGCAGCGTTGAGGGCGGGGACTATGGCTACACCTTC
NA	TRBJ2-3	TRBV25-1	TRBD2	CASRNSGKGDTQYF	TGTGCCAGCAGGAATAGCGGGAAGGGAGATACGCAGTATTTT
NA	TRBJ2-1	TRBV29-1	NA	CSVFLMNEQFF	TGCAGCGTTTTTTTAATGAATGAGCAGTTCTTC
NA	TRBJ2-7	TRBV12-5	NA	CASGPLGGAYEQYF	TGTGCTAGTGGTCCGTTAGGAGGGGCCTACGAGCAGTACTTC
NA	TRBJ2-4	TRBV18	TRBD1	CASSISDRTLAKNIQYF	TGTGCCAGCTCAATCTCGGACAGGACTCTAGCCAAAAACATTCAGTACTTC
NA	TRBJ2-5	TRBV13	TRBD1	CASSFRTGAETQYF	TGTGCCAGCAGCTTTCGGACAGGGGCAGAGACCCAGTACTTC
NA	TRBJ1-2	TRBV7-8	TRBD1	CASSSGTGGYGYTF	TGTGCCAGCAGTTCCGGGACAGGGGGCTATGGCTACACCTTC
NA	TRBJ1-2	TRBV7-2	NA	CASSLAEGEGGYTF	TGTGCCAGCAGCTTAGCCGAAGGGGAGGGTGGCTACACCTTC
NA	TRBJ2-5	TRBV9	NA	CASSPRGGAYQETQYF	TGTGCCAGCAGCCCCAGAGGGGGGGCGTACCAAGAGACCCAGTACTTC
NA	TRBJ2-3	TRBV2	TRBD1	CASSEAGGSTGAGLDF	TGTGCCAGCAGTGAAGCGGGTGGAAGCACAGGGGCAGGCTTAGATTTT